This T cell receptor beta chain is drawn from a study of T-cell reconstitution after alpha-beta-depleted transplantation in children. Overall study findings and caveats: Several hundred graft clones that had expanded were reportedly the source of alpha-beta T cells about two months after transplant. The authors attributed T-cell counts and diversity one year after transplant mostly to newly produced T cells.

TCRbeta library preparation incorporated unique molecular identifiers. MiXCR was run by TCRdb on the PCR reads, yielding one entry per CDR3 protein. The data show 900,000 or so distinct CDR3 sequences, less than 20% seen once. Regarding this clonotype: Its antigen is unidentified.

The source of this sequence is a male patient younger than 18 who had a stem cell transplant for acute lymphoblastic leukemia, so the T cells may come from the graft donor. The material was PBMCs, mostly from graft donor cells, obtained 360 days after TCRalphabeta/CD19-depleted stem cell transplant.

CDR3 protein: CASSTRTDLGEQYF. In nucleotides, the CDR3 is TGTGCCAGCAGCACCCGGACAGACCTTGGCGAGCAGTACTTC. The chain employs TRBV9 and TRBJ2-7; D is perhaps TRBD1 (6 bases). CDR3 length: 14 residues. The germline V gene encodes CDR1 SGDLS and CDR2 YYNGEE. Trimming left V 4 bases short and J 6 bases short, with 17 bases between.